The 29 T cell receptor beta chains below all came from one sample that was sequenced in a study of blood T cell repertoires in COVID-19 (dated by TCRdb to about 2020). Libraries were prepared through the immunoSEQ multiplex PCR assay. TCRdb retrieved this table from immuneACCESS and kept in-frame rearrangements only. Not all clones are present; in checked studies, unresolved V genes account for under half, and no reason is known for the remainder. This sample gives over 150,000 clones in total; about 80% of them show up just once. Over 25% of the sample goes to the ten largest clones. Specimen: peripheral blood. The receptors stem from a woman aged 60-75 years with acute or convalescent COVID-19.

CDR3 DNA: TGTGCCAGCAGCTTGCGGAGCTCTGGAAACACCATATATTTT. This gives the protein CASSLRSSGNTIYF. The rearrangement joins TRBV5-4 to TRBJ1-3; unclear D gene. Trimming cost V 1 base and J 0 bases, with 5 bases left between them. In germline, CDR1 is SGHNT, CDR2 YYREEE (reference sequence). The CDR3 consists of 14 residues.

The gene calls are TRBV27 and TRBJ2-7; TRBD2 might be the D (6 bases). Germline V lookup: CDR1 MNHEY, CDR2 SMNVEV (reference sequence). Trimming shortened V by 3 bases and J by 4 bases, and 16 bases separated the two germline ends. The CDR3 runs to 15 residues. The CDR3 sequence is CASSFRDRAGYEQYF. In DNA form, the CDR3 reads TGTGCCAGCAGTTTTCGAGACCGCGCGGGGTACGAGCAGTACTTC.

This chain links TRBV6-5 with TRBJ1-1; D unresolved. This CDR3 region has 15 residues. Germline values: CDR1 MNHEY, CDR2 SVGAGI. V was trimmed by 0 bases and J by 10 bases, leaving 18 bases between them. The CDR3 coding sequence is TGTGCCAGCAGTTACTCTATTGCGGTTGGTTCCGGAGCTTTCTTT. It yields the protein CASSYSIAVGSGAFF.

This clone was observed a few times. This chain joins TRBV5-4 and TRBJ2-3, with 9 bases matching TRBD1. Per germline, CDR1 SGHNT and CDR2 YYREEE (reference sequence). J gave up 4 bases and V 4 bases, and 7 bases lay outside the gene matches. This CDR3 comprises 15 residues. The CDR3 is CASSPRTGEADTQYF. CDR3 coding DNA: TGTGCCAGCAGCCCGCGGACAGGGGAGGCAGATACGCAGTATTTT.

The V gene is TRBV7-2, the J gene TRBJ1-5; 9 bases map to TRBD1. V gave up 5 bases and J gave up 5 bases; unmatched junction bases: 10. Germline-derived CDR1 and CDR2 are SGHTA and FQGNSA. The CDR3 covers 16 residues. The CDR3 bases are TGTGCCAGCAGCCCGTACTGGACAGGGGAGGATCAGCCCCAGCATTTT. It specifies CASSPYWTGEDQPQHF.

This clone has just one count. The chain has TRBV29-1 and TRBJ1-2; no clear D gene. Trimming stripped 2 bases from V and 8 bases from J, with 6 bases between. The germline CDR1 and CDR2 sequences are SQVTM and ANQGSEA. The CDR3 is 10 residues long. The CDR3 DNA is TGCAGCGTTGAAAGCAAGGGCTACACCTTC. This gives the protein CSVESKGYTF.

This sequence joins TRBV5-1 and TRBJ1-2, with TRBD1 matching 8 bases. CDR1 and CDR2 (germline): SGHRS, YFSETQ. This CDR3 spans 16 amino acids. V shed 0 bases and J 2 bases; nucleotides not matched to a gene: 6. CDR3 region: CASSLGRTGLNYGYTF. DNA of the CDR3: TGCGCCAGCAGCTTGGGACGGACAGGGCTCAACTATGGCTACACCTTC.

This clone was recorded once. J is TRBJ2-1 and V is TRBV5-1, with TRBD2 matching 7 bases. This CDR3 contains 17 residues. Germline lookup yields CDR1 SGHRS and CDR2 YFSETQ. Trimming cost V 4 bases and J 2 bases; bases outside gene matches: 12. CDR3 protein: CASSPEGGSWAYNEQFF. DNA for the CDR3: TGCGCCAGCAGCCCAGAGGGCGGGAGTTGGGCCTACAATGAGCAGTTCTTC.

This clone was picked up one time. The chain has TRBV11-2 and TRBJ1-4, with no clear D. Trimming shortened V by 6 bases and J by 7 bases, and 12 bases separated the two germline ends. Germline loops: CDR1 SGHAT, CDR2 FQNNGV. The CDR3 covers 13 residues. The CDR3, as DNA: TGTGCCAGCAGGCCCGCCGGGAGTGAAAAACTGTTTTTT. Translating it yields CASRPAGSEKLFF. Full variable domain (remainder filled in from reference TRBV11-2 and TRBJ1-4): EAGVAQSPRYKIIEKRQSVAFWCNPISGHATLYWYQQILGQGPKLLIQFQNNGVVDDSQLPKDRFSAERLKGVDSTLKIQPAKLEDSAVYLCASRPAGSEKLFFGSGTQLSVL.

The chain's CDR3 is CASSTQGLMNTEAFF. CDR3 DNA sequence: TGTGCCAGTAGTACCCAGGGGCTCATGAACACTGAAGCTTTCTTT. The chain recombines TRBV19 with TRBJ1-1, with D possibly being TRBD1 (6 bases). CDR3 length equals 15 residues. Germline CDR1 LNHDA, CDR2 SQIVND (reference sequence). Trimming shortened V by 4 bases and J by 0 bases, and 12 bases separated the two germline ends.

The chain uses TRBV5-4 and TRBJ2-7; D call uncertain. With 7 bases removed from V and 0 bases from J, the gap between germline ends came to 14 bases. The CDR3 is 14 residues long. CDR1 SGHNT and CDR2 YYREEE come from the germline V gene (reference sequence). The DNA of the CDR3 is TGTGCCAGCCGAACTGACACCGGCTCCTACGAGCAGTACTTC. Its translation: CASRTDTGSYEQYF.

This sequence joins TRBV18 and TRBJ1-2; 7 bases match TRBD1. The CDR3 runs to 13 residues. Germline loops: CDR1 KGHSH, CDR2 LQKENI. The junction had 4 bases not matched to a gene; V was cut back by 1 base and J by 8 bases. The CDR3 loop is CASSPQSGGGYTF. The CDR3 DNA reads TGTGCCAGCTCACCACAGTCAGGGGGAGGCTACACCTTC.

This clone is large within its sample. In DNA, the CDR3 is TGTGCCAGCAGCCAAGATGGTGCCCTCTACGAAGAGACCCAGTACTTC. Protein: CASSQDGALYEETQYF. The chain carries TRBV3-1 (or the pseudogene TRBV3-2) and TRBJ2-5; D gene uncertain. Germline loops: CDR1 LGHDT, CDR2 YNNKEL (reference sequence). V dropped 0 bases and J dropped 3 bases, with 14 bases sitting between them. This CDR3 has 16 amino acids.

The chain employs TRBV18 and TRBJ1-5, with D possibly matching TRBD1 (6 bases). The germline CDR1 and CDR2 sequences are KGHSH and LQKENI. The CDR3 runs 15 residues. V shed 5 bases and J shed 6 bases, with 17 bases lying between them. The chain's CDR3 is CASSAKGGGPQPQHF. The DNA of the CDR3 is TGTGCCAGCTCAGCCAAGGGAGGGGGTCCTCAGCCCCAGCATTTT.

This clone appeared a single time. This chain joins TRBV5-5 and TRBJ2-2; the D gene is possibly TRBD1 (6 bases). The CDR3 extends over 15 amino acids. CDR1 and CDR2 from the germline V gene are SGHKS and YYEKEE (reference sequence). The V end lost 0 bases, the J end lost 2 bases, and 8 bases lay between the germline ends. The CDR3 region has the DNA TGTGCCAGCAGCTTGGGGACAGTAAACACCGGGGAGCTGTTTTTT. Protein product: CASSLGTVNTGELFF.

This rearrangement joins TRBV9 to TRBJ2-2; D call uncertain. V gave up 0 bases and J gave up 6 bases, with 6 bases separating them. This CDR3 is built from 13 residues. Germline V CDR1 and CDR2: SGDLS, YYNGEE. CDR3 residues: CASSVARSGELFF. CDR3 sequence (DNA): TGTGCCAGCAGCGTAGCTAGGTCCGGGGAGCTGTTTTTT.

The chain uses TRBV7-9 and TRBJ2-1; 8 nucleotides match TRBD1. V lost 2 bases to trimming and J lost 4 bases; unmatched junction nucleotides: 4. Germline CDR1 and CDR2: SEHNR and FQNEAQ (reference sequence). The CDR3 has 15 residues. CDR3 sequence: CASSLPRDRYNEQFF. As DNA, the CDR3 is TGTGCCAGCAGCTTACCCCGGGACAGGTACAATGAGCAGTTCTTC.

Here the CDR3 DNA reads TGTGCCAGCAGCCGCCTTGGGACTAGCGGAATGAGCACAGATACGCAGTATTTT. Residues: CASSRLGTSGMSTDTQYF. The chain has TRBV4-2 and TRBJ2-3; 11 bases fit TRBD2. V lost 4 bases and J lost 0; bases outside the gene matches: 9. The CDR3 covers 18 residues. CDR1 LGHNA and CDR2 YNFKEQ come from the germline V gene.

The CDR3 DNA reads TGTGCCAGCAGTGACTGGGGACAGGGCTCCTACGAGCAGTACTTC. It specifies CASSDWGQGSYEQYF. This rearrangement joins TRBV2 to TRBJ2-7; 9 bases match TRBD1. J lost 0 bases, V lost 3 bases, and 3 bases had no gene match. Looked up from germline, CDR1 is SNHLY and CDR2 is FYNNEI. This CDR3 region has 15 residues.

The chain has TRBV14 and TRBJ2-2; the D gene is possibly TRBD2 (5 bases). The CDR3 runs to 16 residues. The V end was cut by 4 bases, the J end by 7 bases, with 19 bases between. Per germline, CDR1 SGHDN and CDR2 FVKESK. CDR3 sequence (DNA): TGTGCCAGCAGCCCCAGACTACGGTCGTGGGGCGGGGAGCTGTTTTTT. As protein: CASSPRLRSWGGELFF. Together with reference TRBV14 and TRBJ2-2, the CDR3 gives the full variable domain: EAGVTQFPSHSVIEKGQTVTLRCDPISGHDNLYWYRRVMGKEIKFLLHFVKESKQDESGMPNNRFLAERTGGTYSTLKVQPAELEDSGVYFCASSPRLRSWGGELFFGEGSRLTVL.

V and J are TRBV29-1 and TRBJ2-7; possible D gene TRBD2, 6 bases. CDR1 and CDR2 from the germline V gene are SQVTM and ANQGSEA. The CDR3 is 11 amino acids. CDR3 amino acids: CLASEGYEQYV. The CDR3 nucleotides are TGCCTAGCGAGCGAGGGTTACGAGCAGTACGTC.

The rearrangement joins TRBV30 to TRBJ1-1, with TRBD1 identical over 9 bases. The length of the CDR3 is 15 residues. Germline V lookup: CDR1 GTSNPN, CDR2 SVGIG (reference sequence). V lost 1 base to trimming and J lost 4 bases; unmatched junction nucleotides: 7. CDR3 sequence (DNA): TGTGCCTGGAGTGGAACAGGGGGCTCCGGCACTGAAGCTTTCTTT. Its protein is CAWSGTGGSGTEAFF.

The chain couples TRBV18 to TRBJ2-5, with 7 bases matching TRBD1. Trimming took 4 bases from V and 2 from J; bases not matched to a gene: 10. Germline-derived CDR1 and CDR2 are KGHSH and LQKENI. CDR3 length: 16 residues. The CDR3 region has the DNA TGTGCCAGCTCACAGATAACCGGGACAGCTCAAGAGACCCAGTACTTC. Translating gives CASSQITGTAQETQYF.

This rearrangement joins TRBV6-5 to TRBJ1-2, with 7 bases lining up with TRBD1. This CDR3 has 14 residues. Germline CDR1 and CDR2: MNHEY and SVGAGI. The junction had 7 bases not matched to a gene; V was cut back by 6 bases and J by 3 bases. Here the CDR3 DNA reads TGTGCCAGCAGCCCGGGACAGAAGTACTATGGCTACACCTTC. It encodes CASSPGQKYYGYTF.

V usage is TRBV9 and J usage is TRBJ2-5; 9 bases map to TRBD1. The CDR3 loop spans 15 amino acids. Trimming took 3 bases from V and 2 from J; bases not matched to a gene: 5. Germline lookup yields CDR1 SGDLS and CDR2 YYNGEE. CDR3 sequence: CASSAGTGLQETQYF. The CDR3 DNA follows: TGTGCCAGCAGCGCTGGGACAGGGTTACAAGAGACCCAGTACTTC.

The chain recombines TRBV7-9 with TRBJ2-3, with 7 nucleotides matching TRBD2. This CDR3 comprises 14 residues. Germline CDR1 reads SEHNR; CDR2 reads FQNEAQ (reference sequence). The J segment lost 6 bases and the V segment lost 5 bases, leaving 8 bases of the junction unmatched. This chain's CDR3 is CASSPQGLSDTQYF. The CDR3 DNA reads TGTGCCAGCAGCCCGCAGGGACTATCCGATACGCAGTATTTT.

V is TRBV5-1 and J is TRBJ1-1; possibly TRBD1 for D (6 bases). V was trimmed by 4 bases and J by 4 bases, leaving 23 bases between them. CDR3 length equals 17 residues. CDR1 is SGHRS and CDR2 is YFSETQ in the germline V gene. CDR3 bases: TGCGCCAGCAGCCCAATCAGGGGTTCGGGGTGGGCCACTGAAGCTTTCTTT. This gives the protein CASSPIRGSGWATEAFF. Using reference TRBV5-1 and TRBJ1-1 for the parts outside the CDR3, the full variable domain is KAGVTQTPRYLIKTRGQQVTLSCSPISGHRSVSWYQQTPGQGLQFLFEYFSETQRNKGNFPGRFSGRQFSNSRSEMNVSTLELGDSALYLCASSPIRGSGWATEAFFGQGTRLTVV.

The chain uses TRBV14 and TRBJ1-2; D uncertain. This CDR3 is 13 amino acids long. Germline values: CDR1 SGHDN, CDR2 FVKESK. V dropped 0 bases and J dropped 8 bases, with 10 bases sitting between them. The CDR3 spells CASSQDVSSGYTF. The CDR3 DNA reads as TGTGCCAGCAGCCAAGACGTCTCTAGCGGCTACACCTTC.

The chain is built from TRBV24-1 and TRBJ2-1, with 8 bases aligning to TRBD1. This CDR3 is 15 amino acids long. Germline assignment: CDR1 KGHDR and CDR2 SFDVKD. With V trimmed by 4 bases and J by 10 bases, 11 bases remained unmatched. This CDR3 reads CATSELGAGGREQFF. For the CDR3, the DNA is TGTGCCACCAGTGAGCTTGGGGCAGGGGGCCGAGAGCAGTTCTTC.